This entry lists 18 T cell receptor beta chains sequenced from one sample in a study of T cells expressing NK-cell markers. With the 5' RACE reads reprocessed, TCRdb shows one record per CDR3 protein and no DNA. The sample has 150,000 to 200,000 distinct CDR3 sequences; the top ten hold 20% to 25%. Sequenced material: blood T cells: a sorted CD56 or NKG2C T cell subset, CD4+ or CD8+ T cells, or bulk PBMC T cells (not recorded which). The receptors come from a man aged 18-69 years in good health.

J is TRBJ1-2 and V is TRBV30; TCRdb picks TRBD1, but there is no DNA to check that call. The CDR3 is 13 residues long. The germline V gene has CDR1 GTSNPN and CDR2 SVGIG (reference sequence). The CDR3 loop is CAWSVTGDYGYTF.

The chain has TRBV20-1 and TRBJ1-1; the D gene TCRdb calls, TRBD1, cannot be checked with no DNA. The CDR3 is 18 residues long. Germline-derived CDR1 and CDR2 are DFQATT and SNEGSKA (reference sequence). The CDR3 spells CSARDSHGGGQTYTEAFF.

The V gene is TRBV12-3 or TRBV12-4, the J gene TRBJ1-2; the D call of TRBD1 rests on TCRdb alone, since no DNA is present to check it. The CDR3 covers 13 residues. CDR3 sequence: CASSSSLTGDYTF.

The chain is built from TRBV27 and TRBJ1-1. This CDR3 comprises 13 residues. The germline V gene has CDR1 MNHEY and CDR2 SMNVEV (reference sequence). This chain's CDR3 is CASSFKGNTEAFF.

The chain couples TRBV7-6 to TRBJ2-1. Germline CDR1 SGHVS, CDR2 FNYEAQ. CDR3 length equals 13 residues. The CDR3: CASSLASWDEQFF.

The CDR3 sequence is CASSLVVLAYYNEQFF. The V call is TRBV7-8, the J call TRBJ2-1; with no DNA, the TCRdb D assignment of TRBD2 cannot be verified. CDR3 length: 16 amino acids. The V gene's germline CDR1 is SGHVS and CDR2 FQNEAQ. Full variable domain (rest looked up from reference TRBV7-8 and TRBJ2-1): GAGVSQSPRYKVAKRGQDVALRCDPISGHVSLFWYQQALGQGPEFLTYFQNEAQLDKSGLPSDRFFAERPEGSVSTLKIQRTQQEDSAVYLCASSLVVLAYYNEQFFGPGTRLTVL.

The J gene is TRBJ2-7, the V gene TRBV9; TCRdb returns TRBD1, unconfirmable since there is no DNA. Germline CDR1 reads SGDLS; CDR2 reads YYNGEE. The CDR3 has 12 residues. CDR3 residues: CASSPERSAQYF.

V usage is TRBV7-8 and J usage is TRBJ1-1; the D gene TCRdb calls, TRBD1, cannot be checked with no DNA. Germline V CDR1 and CDR2: SGHVS, FQNEAQ. The CDR3 totals 13 residues. The CDR3 here is CASSSRQGAEAFF.

The chain is built from TRBV20-1 and TRBJ1-2. Germline V gene data show CDR1 as DFQATT and CDR2 as SNEGSKA (reference sequence). The CDR3 covers 12 residues. This CDR3 is CSARRANYGYTF.

The chain uses TRBV7-8 and TRBJ1-1; TCRdb's D gene call, TRBD1, goes unchecked for lack of DNA. This CDR3 has 16 residues. Germline CDR1 SGHVS, CDR2 FQNEAQ. The CDR3 loop reads CASSLARTVKNTEAFF.

The chain employs TRBV11-2 and TRBJ2-2; the D call of TRBD2 rests on TCRdb alone, since no DNA is present to check it. The CDR3 loop spans 15 amino acids. Germline lookup yields CDR1 SGHAT and CDR2 FQNNGV. The CDR3 region is CASSGGTSGVGELFF.

The chain employs TRBV7-8 and TRBJ2-5; there is no DNA to check the TCRdb D call of TRBD1. Germline CDR1 SGHVS, CDR2 FQNEAQ. CDR3 length equals 17 residues. This chain's CDR3 is CASSLAWGDRGIETQYF.

The chain joins TRBV10-3 to TRBJ2-3; TCRdb's D call, TRBD1, is unchecked because there is no DNA. Germline CDR1 reads ENHRY; CDR2 reads SYGVKD. CDR3 size: 16 residues. CDR3 sequence: CAISGPLGGPTDTQYF.

The chain has TRBV13 and TRBJ1-1. The CDR3 sequence is 14 residues long. Germline-derived CDR1 and CDR2 are PRHDT and FYEKMQ (reference sequence). CDR3 region: CASSSQGLGTEAFF.

The chain has TRBV7-8 and TRBJ1-4; with no DNA, the TCRdb D assignment of TRBD1 cannot be verified. From germline, CDR1 is SGHVS and CDR2 FQNEAQ. This CDR3 contains 14 residues. CDR3 in amino acids: CASSLSRDGEKLFF.

V and J are TRBV2 and TRBJ1-5; checking the TCRdb D call of TRBD1 is not possible without DNA. This CDR3 has 17 residues. Germline CDR1 is SNHLY and CDR2 is FYNNEI. The CDR3 is CASSEGAGVAANQPQHF.

The gene calls are TRBV6-1 and TRBJ1-1; TCRdb gives TRBD1 as the D gene, but with no DNA this cannot be confirmed. The CDR3 covers 14 residues. Germline V gene lookup returns CDR1 MNHNS and CDR2 SASEGT. The CDR3 region is CASSAREWFAEAFF.

The V call is TRBV21-1, the J call TRBJ2-3. TRBV21-1 is annotated as a pseudogene. This CDR3 is 12 amino acids long. CDR3 in amino acids: CASSTAPDTQYF.